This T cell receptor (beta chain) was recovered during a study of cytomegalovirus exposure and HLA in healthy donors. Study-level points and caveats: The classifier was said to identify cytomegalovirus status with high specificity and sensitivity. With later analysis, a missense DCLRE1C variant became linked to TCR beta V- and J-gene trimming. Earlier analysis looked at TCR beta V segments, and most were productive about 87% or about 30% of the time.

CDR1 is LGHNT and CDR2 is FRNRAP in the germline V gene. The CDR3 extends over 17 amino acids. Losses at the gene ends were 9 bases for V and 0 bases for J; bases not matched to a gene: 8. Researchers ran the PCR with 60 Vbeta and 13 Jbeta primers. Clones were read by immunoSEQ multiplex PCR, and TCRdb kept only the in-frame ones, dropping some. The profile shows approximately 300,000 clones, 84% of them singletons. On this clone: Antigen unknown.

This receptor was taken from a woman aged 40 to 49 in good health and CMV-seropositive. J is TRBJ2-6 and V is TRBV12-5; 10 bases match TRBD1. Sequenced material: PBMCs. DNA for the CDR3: TGTGCTAGCTCACCGGGACAGGGGCCCTCTGGGGCCAACGTCCTGACTTTC. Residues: CASSPGQGPSGANVLTF.